This T cell receptor (beta chain) came from a study of human T cells and chemical hapten exposure. The wider study: Yields of TCR per sample differed, chiefly owing to small differences in pooled library volume.

Time point reported: pre-sensitization, week 0. Treatment indicated: therapeutic diphenylcyclopropenone sensitization with weekly scalp DPC. Germline V gene sequence: CDR1 MNHEY, CDR2 SVGEGT. This CDR3 is built from 11 residues. The V end was cut by 5 bases, the J end by 6 bases, with 8 bases between. In TCRdb, the RACE reads were re-called with MiXCR into one record per CDR3 protein. The sample shows about 87,000 distinct CDR3 sequences, 8% to 10% of them seen only once. This TCR derives from a middle-aged woman with alopecia areata. Some clones in this sample may be carry-over from other donors' samples. The rearrangement uses TRBV6-2 or TRBV6-3 and TRBJ2-7, with unresolved D. Sequenced material: whole blood, taken in connection with sensitization to the hapten diphenylcyclopropenone (DPC). In DNA, the CDR3 is TGTGCCAGCAGTCCCTACAGCGAGCAGTACTTC. Amino acids: CASSPYSEQYF.